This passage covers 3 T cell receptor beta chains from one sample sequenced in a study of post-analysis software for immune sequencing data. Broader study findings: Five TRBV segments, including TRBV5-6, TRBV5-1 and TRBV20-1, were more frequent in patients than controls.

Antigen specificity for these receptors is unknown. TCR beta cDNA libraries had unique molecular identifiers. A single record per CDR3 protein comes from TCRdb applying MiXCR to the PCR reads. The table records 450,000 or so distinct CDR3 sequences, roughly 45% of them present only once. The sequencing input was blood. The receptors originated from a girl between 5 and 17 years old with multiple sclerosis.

The DNA of the CDR3 is TGCAGTGCTAGTAAAGGGGCGAACACTGAAGCTTTCTTT. Its protein is CSASKGANTEAFF. This chain links TRBV20-1 with TRBJ1-1; D is perhaps TRBD1 (5 bases). The CDR3 runs to 13 residues. The V end lost 3 bases, the J end lost 1 base, and 9 bases lay between the germline ends. CDR1 DFQATT and CDR2 SNEGSKA come from the germline V gene (reference sequence).

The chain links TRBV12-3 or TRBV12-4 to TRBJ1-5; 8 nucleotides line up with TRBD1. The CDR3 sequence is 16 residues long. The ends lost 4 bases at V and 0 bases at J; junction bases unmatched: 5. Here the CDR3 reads CASSWGTGDSNQPQHF. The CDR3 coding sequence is TGTGCCAGCAGTTGGGGGACAGGCGATAGCAATCAGCCCCAGCATTTT.

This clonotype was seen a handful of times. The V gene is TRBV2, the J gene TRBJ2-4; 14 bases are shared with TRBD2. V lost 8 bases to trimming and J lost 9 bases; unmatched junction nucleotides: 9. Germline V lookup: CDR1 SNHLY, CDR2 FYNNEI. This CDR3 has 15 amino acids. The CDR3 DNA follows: TGTGCCAGCCGGGGGACTAGCGGGAGAGATGGCATTCAGTACTTC. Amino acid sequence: CASRGTSGRDGIQYF.